A selection of T cell receptor beta chains follows, all from one sample in a study of blood T cell repertoires in COVID-19. Assay: immunoSEQ multiplex PCR; the TCRdb copy retains only in-frame clones and omits some. The sample includes 68,000 or so clones, 85% to 90% of them seen just once. Source material: peripheral blood. The source is a man in his fifties or sixties with acute or convalescent COVID-19. CDR3s include the opening cysteine and the closing phenylalanine or tryptophan. D genes are given only for firm matches. Not every row has a clone size; where given, it reads once, few, many or a size class.

>TRBJ2-3|TRBV4-1|-|-
CASSHIGQRSTDTQYF
TGCGCCAGCAGTCATATTGGACAGAGAAGCACAGATACGCAGTATTTT
>TRBJ2-7|TRBV28|once|-
CASSPSGGRYEQYF
TGTGCCAGCAGCCCCAGCGGAGGACGCTACGAGCAGTACTTC
>TRBJ1-2|TRBV30|-|-
CAWAGTENYGYTF
TGTGCCTGGGCCGGGACTGAGAACTATGGCTACACCTTC
>TRBJ1-5|TRBV2|-|-
CASSARYNQPQHF
TGTGCCAGCAGTGCCCGTTATAATCAGCCCCAGCATTTT
>TRBJ2-5|TRBV12-3/TRBV12-4|-|TRBD2
CASSRREAQYF
TGTGCCAGCAGTCGCCGGGAGGCCCAGTACTTC
>TRBJ1-3|TRBV9|-|TRBD1
CASSVGRTGVDTIYF
TGTGCCAGCAGCGTAGGGAGGACAGGGGTGGACACCATATATTTT
>TRBJ2-2|TRBV3-1/TRBV3-2|-|-
CASSRDYTNTGELFF
TGTGCCAGCAGCCGAGACTATACGAACACCGGGGAGCTGTTTTTT
>TRBJ1-1|TRBV20-1|once|-
CSASRGTEAFF
TGCAGTGCTAGTCGGGGCACTGAAGCTTTCTTT
>TRBJ2-2|TRBV5-4|few|TRBD1
CASSGDRGVPMAGELFF
TGTGCCAGCAGCGGGGACAGGGGCGTCCCCATGGCCGGGGAGCTGTTTTTT
>TRBJ2-2|TRBV6-2/TRBV6-3|-|TRBD2
CASSPTSGNRELFF
TGTGCCAGCAGCCCGACTAGCGGGAACCGGGAGCTGTTTTTT
>TRBJ2-1|TRBV6-5|-|-
CASRLAEPVYNEQFF
TGTGCCAGTCGACTGGCCGAACCCGTGTACAATGAGCAGTTCTTC
>TRBJ1-3|TRBV27|-|-
CASSLGRTPGNTIYF
TGTGCCAGCAGTTTAGGGAGAACTCCTGGAAACACCATATATTTT
>TRBJ1-2|TRBV18|-|TRBD1
CASSRQGIDGYTF
TGTGCCAGCTCAAGACAGGGGATTGATGGCTACACCTTC
>TRBJ1-1|TRBV6-6|-|-
CASRPAGGLTEAFF
TGTGCCAGCAGACCCGCGGGGGGTCTCACTGAAGCTTTCTTT
>TRBJ1-4|TRBV5-1|-|-
CASSPDTEKLFF
TGCGCCAGCAGCCCAGACACTGAAAAACTGTTTTTT
>TRBJ2-5|TRBV4-1|-|-
CASSPAPGTSQETQYF
TGCGCCAGCAGCCCAGCACCAGGGACATCACAAGAGACCCAGTACTTC
>TRBJ1-3|TRBV15|-|TRBD1
CATWTGYPGNTIYF
TGTGCCACCTGGACAGGCTACCCTGGAAACACCATATATTTT
>TRBJ1-3|TRBV6-4|-|TRBD1
CASSVEGGGGNTIYF
TGTGCCAGCAGTGTCGAAGGGGGCGGTGGAAACACCATATATTTT
>TRBJ2-2|TRBV27|-|-
CASSPTRQTNTGELFF
TGTGCCAGCAGTCCGACGCGACAGACGAACACCGGGGAGCTGTTTTTT
>TRBJ1-2|TRBV4-1|-|TRBD1
CASSQDFGTVGGYTF
TGCGCCAGCAGCCAAGATTTTGGGACAGTAGGTGGCTACACCTTC
>TRBJ1-1|TRBV5-1|few|-
CASKAGQLNTEAFF
TGCGCCAGCAAAGCGGGGCAGTTGAACACTGAAGCTTTCTTT
>TRBJ1-2|TRBV5-1|-|-
CASSLGLPTYGYTF
TGCGCCAGCAGCTTGGGACTACCCACCTATGGCTACACCTTC
>TRBJ1-5|TRBV5-4|-|-
CASSPGAGSNQPQHF
TGTGCCAGCAGCCCTGGGGCCGGTAGCAATCAGCCCCAGCATTTT
>TRBJ2-1|TRBV9|once|-
CASSGGSKSYNEQFF
TGTGCCAGCAGCGGTGGGAGTAAGTCCTACAATGAGCAGTTCTTC
>TRBJ1-1|TRBV3-1/TRBV3-2|-|TRBD1
CASSHLAGGTEAFF
TGTGCCAGCAGCCACCTTGCAGGGGGCACTGAAGCTTTCTTT
>TRBJ2-3|TRBV10-1|once|TRBD1
CASSDRTGSVVDTQYF
TGCGCCAGCAGTGATCGGACAGGGAGCGTGGTAGATACGCAGTATTTT
>TRBJ1-1|TRBV27|once|-
CASSPHQGLMNTEAFF
TGTGCCAGCAGTCCCCACCAGGGGCTGATGAACACTGAAGCTTTCTTT
>TRBJ2-2|TRBV4-1|-|-
CASSQDRGNANTGELFF
TGCGCCAGCAGCCAAGATAGAGGGAACGCGAACACCGGGGAGCTGTTTTTT
>TRBJ1-5|TRBV19|-|-
CASSIVGQYGGPQHF
TGTGCCAGTAGTATAGTCGGGCAGTACGGGGGGCCCCAGCATTTT
>TRBJ1-3|TRBV19|-|-
CASSAYTRAFGNTIYF
TGTGCCAGTAGTGCTTATACGAGGGCCTTTGGAAACACCATATATTTT